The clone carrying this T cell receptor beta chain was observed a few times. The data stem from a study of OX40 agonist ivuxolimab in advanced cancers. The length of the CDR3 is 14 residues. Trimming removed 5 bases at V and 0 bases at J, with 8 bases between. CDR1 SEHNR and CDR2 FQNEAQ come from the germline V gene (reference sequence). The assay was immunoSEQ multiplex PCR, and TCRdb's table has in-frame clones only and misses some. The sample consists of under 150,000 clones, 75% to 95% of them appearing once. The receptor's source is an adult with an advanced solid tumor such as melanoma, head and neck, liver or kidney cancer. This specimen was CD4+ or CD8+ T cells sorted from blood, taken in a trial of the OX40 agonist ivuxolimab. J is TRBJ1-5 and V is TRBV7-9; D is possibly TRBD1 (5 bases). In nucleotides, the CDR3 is TGTGCCAGCAGCCGGGGGGATAGCAATCAGCCCCAGCATTTT. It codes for CASSRGDSNQPQHF.